This TCR beta chain was obtained from a study of CD8 T cells in ankylosing spondylitis. On this clonotype: The target antigen is unknown.

This CDR3 contains 13 residues. From germline, CDR1 is MNHNS and CDR2 SASEGT. Trimming stripped 5 bases from V and 8 bases from J, with 15 bases between. The TCR beta libraries were generated through quantitative 5'-RACE incorporating molecular barcodes. TCRdb reanalysed the 5' RACE reads using MiXCR and keeps one entry per CDR3 protein. The sample has around 770,000 distinct CDR3 sequences, 15% to 20% seen once. Study results and limitations: Seven to nine highly homologous variants made up a TCR beta motif, and this motif appeared characteristic of ankylosing spondylitis blood. Relatively rare in peripheral blood, disease-linked clones were also CD8+.

This clonotype was sampled from a male donor with ankylosing spondylitis. The sequencing sample was made of blood, either unsorted or a sorted T cell fraction (not recorded which). The rearrangement uses TRBV6-1 and TRBJ1-2; no firm D call. This CDR3 is CASSPGGPGGYTF. In DNA, the CDR3 is TGTGCCAGCAGTCCCGGCGGTCCTGGAGGCTACACCTTC.